This TCR beta chain was sequenced in a study of CD8+CD57+ T cells in acquired aplastic anemia. This clonotype was picked up many times. The antigen remains unidentified. The junction departs from germline at one end; a sequencing error may be responsible. Genomic DNA served as template for TCR beta VDJ and CDR3 profiling. From the reads, TCRdb called clonotypes with MiXCR, one entry per CDR3 protein. The sample lists about 140,000 distinct CDR3 sequences; less than 45% were seen once. General study findings and limits: Sharing between patients and controls was observed for twenty-nine CD8+ CDR3 sequences.

Germline CDR1 SGHRS, CDR2 YFSETQ. The CDR3 totals 14 residues. This receptor was identified in a human donor in good health, serving as a control. The chain has TRBV5-1 and TRBJ1-4, with D maybe TRBD1 (5 bases). Sequenced input: sorted CD4+, CD8+, or CD8+CD57+ T cells (not recorded which) from PBMCs. CDR3 loop: CASSLDSFNEKLFF. In DNA form, the CDR3 reads TGCGCCAGCAGCTTAGACAGCTTTAATGAGAAACTGTTTTTT.